This T cell receptor beta chain appears in the sequencing data of a study of blood T cell repertoires in COVID-19. About the study: Samples came from the United States, Italy and Spain, spanning acute and convalescent COVID-19.

Original handling: Using reference gene primer amplification, nucleated cell counts were estimated. Sequenced by immunoSEQ multiplex PCR; TCRdb stores in-frame clones only, minus some. The V and J calls and clone size are taken from that table; D and trimming were inferred from the DNA. The sample has about 130,000 clones, roughly 86% seen once. In the case of this clone: Sequence at one end of the junction differs from germline and may be a read error.

The sample consisted of peripheral blood. The clonotype comes from a woman in her 70s with COVID-19, enrolled during active disease.

The CDR3 here is CASSEQAISYGQYF. CDR3 DNA: TGTGCCAGCAGCGAGCAGGCGATCTCCTACGGGCAGTACTTC. This chain joins TRBV9 and TRBJ2-7; no clear D. The germline V gene has CDR1 SGDLS and CDR2 YYNGEE. The CDR3 is 14 amino acids.